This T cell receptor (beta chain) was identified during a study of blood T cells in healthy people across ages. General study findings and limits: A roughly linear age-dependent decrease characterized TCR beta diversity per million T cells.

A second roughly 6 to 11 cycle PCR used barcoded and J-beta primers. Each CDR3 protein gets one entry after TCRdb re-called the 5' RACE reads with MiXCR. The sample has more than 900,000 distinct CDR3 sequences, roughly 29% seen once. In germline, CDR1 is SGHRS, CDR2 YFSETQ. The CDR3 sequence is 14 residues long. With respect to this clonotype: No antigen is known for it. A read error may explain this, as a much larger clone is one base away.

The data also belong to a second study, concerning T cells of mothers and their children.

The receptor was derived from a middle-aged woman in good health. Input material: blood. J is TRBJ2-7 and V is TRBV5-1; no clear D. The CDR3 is CSSSLTSTVYEQYF. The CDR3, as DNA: TGCTCCAGCAGCTTGACATCGACGGTATACGAGCAGTACTTC.